Below are 4 T cell receptor beta chains sequenced from a single sample in a study of control samples from healthy donors and cancer patients. Clones were sequenced by immunoSEQ multiplex PCR, and TCRdb holds only the in-frame ones, with some missing. Of fewer than 200,000 clones in the sample, approximately 90% were seen once. The sequencing sample was made of blood. The receptors derive from a man aged 25 to 40 in good health.

The rearrangement uses TRBV5-1 and TRBJ1-1, with unresolved D. V was pared by 0 bases and J by 1 base, with 4 bases between. CDR1 SGHRS and CDR2 YFSETQ come from the germline V gene. The CDR3 is made up of 13 amino acids. The DNA of the CDR3 is TGCGCCAGCAGCTTGGGGGAGAACACTGAAGCTTTCTTT. It encodes CASSLGENTEAFF.

The chain uses TRBV6-1 and TRBJ1-2; the D gene is possibly TRBD1 (5 bases). Between the trimmed V and J ends, which lost 3 bases and 2 bases, there was a span of 16 bases. The CDR3 sequence is 16 residues long. CDR1 and CDR2 from the germline V gene are MNHNS and SASEGT. CDR3 coding DNA: TGTGCCAGCAGTGAGTGGTCGGCCGGGGCAAACTATGGCTACACCTTC. Protein sequence: CASSEWSAGANYGYTF.

The chain is built from TRBV7-2 and TRBJ1-2, with D unresolved. The CDR3 sequence is 14 residues long. Germline V gene lookup returns CDR1 SGHTA and CDR2 FQGNSA. The V end was cut by 7 bases, the J end by 2 bases, with 14 bases between. This CDR3 is CASNKRGSNYGYTF. The CDR3 coding sequence is TGTGCCAGCAACAAACGGGGATCCAACTATGGCTACACCTTC. Complete variable domain (other parts from reference TRBV7-2 and TRBJ1-2): GAGVSQSPSNKVTEKGKDVELRCDPISGHTALYWYRQSLGQGLEFLIYFQGNSAPDKSGLPSDRFSAERTGGSVSTLTIQRTQQEDSAVYLCASNKRGSNYGYTFGSGTRLTVV.

The chain is built from TRBV20-1 and TRBJ2-2, with unresolved D. The V and J ends lost 6 bases and 9 bases respectively, with 11 bases between them. The CDR3 length is 11 residues. The germline V gene encodes CDR1 DFQATT and CDR2 SNEGSKA (reference sequence). Here the CDR3 reads CSASFGRELFF. CDR3 sequence (DNA): TGCAGTGCATCGTTTGGTAGGGAGCTGTTTTTT.